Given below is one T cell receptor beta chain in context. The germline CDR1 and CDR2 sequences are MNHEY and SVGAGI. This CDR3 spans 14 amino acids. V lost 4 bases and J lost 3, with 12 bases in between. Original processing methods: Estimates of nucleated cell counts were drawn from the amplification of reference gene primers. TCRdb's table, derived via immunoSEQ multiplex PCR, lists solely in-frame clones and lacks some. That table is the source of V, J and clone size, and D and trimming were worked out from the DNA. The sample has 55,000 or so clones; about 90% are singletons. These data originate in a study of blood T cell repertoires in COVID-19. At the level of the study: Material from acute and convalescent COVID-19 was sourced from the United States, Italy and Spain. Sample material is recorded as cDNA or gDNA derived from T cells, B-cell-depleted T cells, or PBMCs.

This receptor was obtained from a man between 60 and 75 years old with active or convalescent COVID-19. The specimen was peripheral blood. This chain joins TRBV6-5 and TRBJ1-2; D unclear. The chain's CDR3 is CASSSQSAYYGYTF. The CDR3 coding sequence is TGTGCCAGCAGTTCACAGTCGGCCTACTATGGCTACACCTTC.